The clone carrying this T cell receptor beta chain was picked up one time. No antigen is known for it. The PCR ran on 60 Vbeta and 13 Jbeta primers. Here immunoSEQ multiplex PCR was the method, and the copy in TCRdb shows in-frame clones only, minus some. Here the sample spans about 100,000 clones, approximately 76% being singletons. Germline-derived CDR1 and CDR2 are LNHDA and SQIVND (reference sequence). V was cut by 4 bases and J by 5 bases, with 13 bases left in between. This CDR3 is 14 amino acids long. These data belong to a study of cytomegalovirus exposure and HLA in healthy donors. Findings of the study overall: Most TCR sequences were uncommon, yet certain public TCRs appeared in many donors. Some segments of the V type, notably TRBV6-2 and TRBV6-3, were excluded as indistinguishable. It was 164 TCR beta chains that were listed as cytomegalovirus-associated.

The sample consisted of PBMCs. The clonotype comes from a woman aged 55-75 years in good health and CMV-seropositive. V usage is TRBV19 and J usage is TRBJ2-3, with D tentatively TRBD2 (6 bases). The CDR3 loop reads CASSTRSGVDTQYF. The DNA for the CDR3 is TGTGCCAGTAGTACTAGGTCGGGGGTAGATACGCAGTATTTT.